This entry lists 32 T cell receptor beta chains sequenced from one sample in a study of T cells in Graves' hyperthyroidism and ophthalmopathy. Researchers took RNA transcripts and amplified the TCR beta CDR3 regions from them. HTBI primers were used for first-round RT-PCR of the TCR CDR3. TCRdb re-called the multiplex PCR reads through MiXCR, storing one row per CDR3 protein. The table includes fewer than 350,000 distinct CDR3 sequences, 15% to 20% detected once. The sample taken for sequencing was blood. The receptors were sampled from a man aged 45-65 years with Graves' ophthalmopathy.

With respect to this clonotype: One end of the junction does not line up with germline, which may come from a read error. V usage is TRBV15 and J usage is TRBJ2-2, with D possibly TRBD2 on 6 matching bases. The CDR3 length is 13 residues. The germline V gene encodes CDR1 LNHNV and CDR2 YYDKDF (reference sequence). For the CDR3, the DNA is TGTGCCACCAGCGCTCTAGCGACCGGGCAGCTGTTTTTT. It translates to CATSALATGQLFF.

This clonotype was counted between two and nine times. The CDR3 bases are TGTGCCAGCACCCCAAGGCTAGCGGGAGCCCACGAGCAGTACTTC. The encoded protein is CASTPRLAGAHEQYF. The chain carries TRBV6-1 and TRBJ2-7, with 10 bases that match TRBD2. Per germline, CDR1 MNHNS and CDR2 SASEGT. The CDR3 sequence is 15 residues long. With 7 bases clipped from V and 5 bases from J, the junction kept 11 bases outside the gene matches.

CDR3 DNA: TGTGCCAGCAGCCGCGGGACACCTAACACTGAAGCTTTCTTT. It translates to CASSRGTPNTEAFF. The chain recombines TRBV6-1 with TRBJ1-1; perhaps TRBD1 as D (6 bases). V was shortened by 6 bases and J by 2 bases, with 13 bases between the two germline ends. CDR1 and CDR2 (germline): MNHNS, SASEGT. CDR3 length: 14 amino acids.

Many counts were recorded for this clonotype. V gene TRBV2 combines with J gene TRBJ2-3; 8 positions match TRBD2. The germline V gene encodes CDR1 SNHLY and CDR2 FYNNEI. Trimming took 7 bases from V and 5 from J; bases not matched to a gene: 8. This CDR3 is built from 14 residues. The CDR3 reads CASKLAVGGDTQYF. The CDR3 bases are TGTGCCAGCAAACTAGCGGTCGGTGGAGATACGCAGTATTTT. Filled out from reference TRBV2 and TRBJ2-3, the complete variable domain reads EPEVTQTPSHQVTQMGQEVILRCVPISNHLYFYWYRQILGQKVEFLVSFYNNEISEKSEIFDDQFSVERPDGSNFTLKIRSTKLEDSAMYFCASKLAVGGDTQYFGPGTRLTVL.

The rearrangement joins TRBV24-1 to TRBJ2-2, with D unresolved. Germline-derived CDR1 and CDR2 are KGHDR and SFDVKD. CDR3 length equals 14 residues. V lost 4 bases, J lost 1 base, and 6 bases lay in between. DNA for the CDR3: TGTGCCACCAGTGAGTCGGGGAACACCGGGGAGCTGTTTTTT. Amino acids: CATSESGNTGELFF.

This clonotype was seen ten or more times. This chain connects TRBV3-1 to TRBJ1-1; TRBD1 is a possible D gene (5 bases). Germline V CDR1 and CDR2: LGHDT, YNNKEL (reference sequence). This CDR3 region has 12 residues. The V end lost 4 bases, the J end lost 9 bases, and 12 bases lay between the germline ends. The CDR3 loop is CASSLLMGQAFF. The CDR3 DNA follows: TGTGCCAGCAGCCTCCTGATGGGGCAAGCTTTCTTT.

The V and J genes are TRBV18 and TRBJ1-4; the D is unclear. V was cut by 1 base and J by 0 bases, with 12 bases left in between. CDR3 length: 17 amino acids. Per the germline V gene, CDR1 is KGHSH and CDR2 is LQKENI. The CDR3 spells CASSPLGPGATNEKLFF. For the CDR3, the DNA is TGTGCCAGCTCACCACTAGGACCCGGGGCAACTAATGAAAAACTGTTTTTT.

The V and J genes are TRBV6-1 and TRBJ1-6; D gene unclear. The germline V gene encodes CDR1 MNHNS and CDR2 SASEGT. CDR3 length: 13 amino acids. The germline V and J ends were trimmed by 8 bases and 5 bases, with 10 bases remaining between them. The CDR3 sequence is CASEAINNSPLHF. Written as DNA, the CDR3 is TGTGCCAGCGAGGCAATTAATAATTCACCCCTCCACTTT.

This clonotype was counted at least ten times. This chain uses TRBV20-1 with TRBJ2-7, with D perhaps TRBD2 (6 bases). Trimming took 6 bases from V and 2 from J, leaving 20 bases between them. The CDR3 runs 15 residues. Per germline, CDR1 DFQATT and CDR2 SNEGSKA (reference sequence). The DNA for the CDR3 is TGCAGTGCCGAGGGGATAGCGGATTCTCCCTACGAGCAGTACTTC. It translates to CSAEGIADSPYEQYF.

In this sample, this clonotype turned up a few times. This rearrangement joins TRBV7-9 to TRBJ1-1; unclear D gene. Germline V gives CDR1 SEHNR, CDR2 FQNEAQ (reference sequence). V lost 5 bases to trimming and J lost 11 bases, with 18 bases between them. The CDR3 is 13 residues long. The CDR3 spells CASSPTEPHRAFF. The CDR3 DNA follows: TGTGCCAGCAGCCCTACAGAACCCCATCGGGCTTTCTTT.

Many counts were recorded for this clonotype. The V call is TRBV10-3, the J call TRBJ1-5, with D uncertain. Germline loops: CDR1 ENHRY, CDR2 SYGVKD. This CDR3 spans 14 amino acids. Trimming removed 3 bases at V and 0 bases at J, with 6 bases between. The CDR3 DNA reads as TGTGCCATCAGTGAAAGCTATAGCAATCAGCCCCAGCATTTT. Protein product: CAISESYSNQPQHF.

The chain couples TRBV13 to TRBJ2-7, with TRBD1 as a possible D gene (6 bases). CDR3 length: 17 residues. V was trimmed by 4 bases and J by 0 bases, leaving 19 bases between them. CDR1 and CDR2 (germline): PRHDT, FYEKMQ (reference sequence). DNA for the CDR3: TGTGCCAGCAGCTCCGAGAACAGGGCCTGGGGCTCCTACGAGCAGTACTTC. Protein product: CASSSENRAWGSYEQYF.

This clonotype has more than one count but fewer than ten. This CDR3 reads CASSSTGGRGMNTEAFF. For the CDR3, the DNA is TGTGCCAGCAGCTCAACAGGGGGAAGGGGCATGAACACTGAAGCTTTCTTT. The V call is TRBV7-9, the J call TRBJ1-1; 8 bases agree with TRBD1. Trimming took 4 bases from V and 0 from J; bases not matched to a gene: 10. Germline CDR1 SEHNR, CDR2 FQNEAQ (reference sequence). The CDR3 is 17 amino acids.

This chain links TRBV5-1 with TRBJ2-5; D gene ambiguous. Looked up from germline, CDR1 is SGHRS and CDR2 is YFSETQ. The CDR3 runs 14 residues. Trimming removed 0 bases at V and 1 base at J, with 7 bases between. In nucleotides, the CDR3 is TGCGCCAGCAGCTTGGGATTTTTCCAAGAGACCCAGTACTTC. Amino acid sequence: CASSLGFFQETQYF.

The genes are TRBV24-1 and TRBJ2-5, with 8 bases aligning to TRBD1. The CDR3 is 16 residues long. In germline, CDR1 is KGHDR, CDR2 SFDVKD. Germline trimming cut 1 base from V and 7 bases from J; bases unmatched to any gene: 10. In nucleotides, the CDR3 is TGTGCCACCAGTGATTTTGGACAGGGTGGAAGGGCGACCCAGTACTTC. This translates into CATSDFGQGGRATQYF.

This clonotype was counted between two and nine times. The genes are TRBV20-1 and TRBJ2-7; 10 bases align to TRBD2. The V gene's germline CDR1 is DFQATT and CDR2 SNEGSKA (reference sequence). V lost 5 bases, J lost 2 bases, and 3 bases stayed unmatched. The length of the CDR3 is 13 residues. Here the CDR3 DNA reads TGCAGTGCTTTACTAGCGGGGACCTACGAGCAGTACTTC. Amino acid sequence: CSALLAGTYEQYF.

The rearrangement links TRBV29-1 to TRBJ2-4; D possibly corresponds to TRBD1 (6 bases). The V end was cut by 7 bases, the J end by 1 base, with 14 bases between. The CDR3 totals 14 residues. CDR1 is SQVTM and CDR2 is ANQGSEA in the germline V gene. The CDR3 sequence is CSAFRGSAKNIQYF. Here the CDR3 DNA reads TGCAGCGCCTTCAGGGGTTCGGCCAAAAACATTCAGTACTTC.

This clonotype was seen ten or more times. The chain carries TRBV18 and TRBJ2-7, with 10 bases fitting TRBD1. Germline-derived CDR1 and CDR2 are KGHSH and LQKENI. J lost 6 bases, V lost 3 bases, and 8 bases had no gene match. The CDR3 is 15 amino acids. CDR3 in DNA: TGTGCCAGCTCACCCACCGGGACAGGGGTAATCGAGCAGTACTTC. Its protein is CASSPTGTGVIEQYF.

This clonotype was picked up many times. The chain has TRBV12-3 or TRBV12-4 and TRBJ2-1; D uncertain. The CDR3 has 14 residues. Deletions cut 1 base from V and 8 bases from J, with 12 bases between. This chain's CDR3 is CASSLGPRVDEQFF. The CDR3 nucleotides read TGTGCCAGCAGTTTAGGTCCCCGCGTCGATGAGCAGTTCTTC.

This clonotype was observed a handful of times. The chain recombines TRBV11-2 with TRBJ1-3, with unresolved D. The CDR3 loop spans 14 amino acids. In germline, CDR1 is SGHAT, CDR2 FQNNGV. V was clipped by 4 bases and J by 2 bases, with 9 bases between them. CDR3 coding DNA: TGTGCCAGCAGCTCAAATTTGGCTGGAAACACCATATATTTT. Its translation: CASSSNLAGNTIYF.

The CDR3 protein is CAWARTVAGASTEAFF. In DNA, the CDR3 is TGTGCCTGGGCTAGGACAGTCGCGGGGGCAAGCACTGAAGCTTTCTTT. The genes are TRBV30 and TRBJ1-1, with TRBD1 as a possible D gene (6 bases). Deletions cut 5 bases from V and 4 bases from J, with 23 bases between. CDR1 and CDR2 from the germline V gene are GTSNPN and SVGIG (reference sequence). The CDR3 has 16 amino acids.

This clonotype was counted only a few times. The chain is built from TRBV2 and TRBJ2-2; maybe TRBD2 (5 bases). Trimming took off 6 bases at V and 6 bases at J, with 17 bases between the two ends. This CDR3 has 15 residues. CDR1 SNHLY and CDR2 FYNNEI come from the germline V gene. The CDR3 coding sequence is TGTGCCAGCAGCCCCCGGGGAACACCGGCCGGGGAGCTGTTTTTT. Protein product: CASSPRGTPAGELFF.

J is TRBJ2-1 and V is TRBV5-1; the match to TRBD2 covers 8 bases. Germline V gene data show CDR1 as SGHRS and CDR2 as YFSETQ. CDR3 length: 15 residues. With 0 bases clipped from V and 7 bases from J, the junction kept 6 bases outside the gene matches. The CDR3 region is CASSLVGRAGNEQFF. The CDR3 DNA reads as TGCGCCAGCAGCTTGGTCGGGAGGGCCGGGAATGAGCAGTTCTTC.

Ten or more counts support this clonotype. This chain links TRBV12-3 or TRBV12-4 with TRBJ2-7; maybe TRBD2 (5 bases). The CDR3 extends over 14 amino acids. V lost 6 bases and J 0 bases, leaving 12 bases between the germline ends. The CDR3 DNA follows: TGTGCCAGCAGACCGGGAACTTCCTCCTACGAGCAGTACTTC. Its protein is CASRPGTSSYEQYF.

The sample holds a few counts of this clonotype. The genes are TRBV19 and TRBJ2-2, with D perhaps TRBD1 or TRBD2 (5 bases each). The V end lost 4 bases, the J end lost 4 bases, and 16 bases lay between the germline ends. Germline CDR1 and CDR2: LNHDA and SQIVND (reference sequence). This CDR3 spans 16 amino acids. CDR3 amino acids: CASSNRWGKGTGELFF. The CDR3 DNA is TGTGCCAGTAGTAACCGATGGGGGAAGGGCACCGGGGAGCTGTTTTTT.

This chain joins TRBV28 and TRBJ2-3; 7 nucleotides agree with TRBD1. In germline, CDR1 is MDHEN, CDR2 SYDVKM. V gave up 8 bases and J gave up 3 bases; unmatched junction bases: 11. The CDR3 consists of 15 residues. The CDR3 DNA sequence: TGTGCCAGCGGTTCGGACAGGCCGATTACAGATACGCAGTATTTT. Translating it yields CASGSDRPITDTQYF.

This clonotype appeared many times. The V and J genes are TRBV30 and TRBJ2-7; 9 bases map to TRBD1. After removal of 3 bases from V and 4 bases from J, the junction contained 7 bases not matched to a gene. The CDR3 is 14 residues long. CDR1 and CDR2 (germline): GTSNPN, SVGIG (reference sequence). CDR3 sequence (DNA): TGTGCCTGGAGGACCGGGACAGGGAAGTACGAGCAGTACTTC. Protein product: CAWRTGTGKYEQYF.

The chain carries TRBV10-3 and TRBJ1-2; D gene ambiguous. Trimming took off 3 bases at V and 0 bases at J, with 5 bases between the two ends. Germline V gene data show CDR1 as ENHRY and CDR2 as SYGVKD. This CDR3 spans 13 amino acids. In DNA, the CDR3 is TGTGCCATCAGTGAAATATCTAACTATGGCTACACCTTC. It translates to CAISEISNYGYTF.

The gene calls are TRBV20-1 and TRBJ2-5; the D gene could be TRBD1 or TRBD2 (5 bases each). This CDR3 is built from 14 residues. In germline, CDR1 is DFQATT, CDR2 SNEGSKA (reference sequence). V lost 5 bases to trimming and J lost 4 bases, with 17 bases between them. DNA for the CDR3: TGCAGTGCTGGAACAGGCCCAGGGAGAGAGACCCAGTACTTC. Encoded protein: CSAGTGPGRETQYF.

This clonotype was counted ten times or more. This chain connects TRBV18 to TRBJ2-2; the D gene is possibly TRBD1 (6 bases). Germline CDR1 KGHSH, CDR2 LQKENI. The CDR3 extends over 17 amino acids. Trimming took off 4 bases at V and 0 bases at J, with 15 bases between the two ends. For the CDR3, the DNA is TGTGCCAGCTCACAATACACAGGGTCGTCGAACACCGGGGAGCTGTTTTTT. It encodes CASSQYTGSSNTGELFF.

The chain couples TRBV14 to TRBJ2-7; TRBD2 might be the D (6 bases). This CDR3 has 12 residues. V was clipped by 6 bases and J by 9 bases, with 15 bases between them. CDR1 SGHDN and CDR2 FVKESK come from the germline V gene. The CDR3 nucleotides are TGTGCCAGCAGTCTCGGTGGGAGGCGGCAGTACTTC. Residues: CASSLGGRRQYF.

This sequence joins TRBV5-1 and TRBJ2-5; D is unresolved. This CDR3 comprises 11 residues. Germline CDR1 SGHRS, CDR2 YFSETQ. Trimming stripped 2 bases from V and 5 bases from J, with 4 bases between. The CDR3 DNA reads as TGCGCCAGCAGCTTCGCGGAGACCCAGTACTTC. Translated: CASSFAETQYF. Based on the CDR3 plus reference TRBV5-1 and TRBJ2-5, the full variable domain is KAGVTQTPRYLIKTRGQQVTLSCSPISGHRSVSWYQQTPGQGLQFLFEYFSETQRNKGNFPGRFSGRQFSNSRSEMNVSTLELGDSALYLCASSFAETQYFGPGTRLLVL.